The next 27 T cell receptor beta chains were all read from a single sample in a study of CD8 T cells in Susac syndrome. Reverse transcription of roughly 0.45 to 1 ug RNA was performed with random hexamers. MiXCR was run by TCRdb on the immunoSEQ multiplex PCR reads, yielding one entry per CDR3 protein. Here the sample spans 300,000 to 350,000 distinct CDR3 sequences, 90% to 95% being singletons. Sequenced material: CD4+ T cells from PBMCs. The receptors shown here come from a human donor with multiple sclerosis.

V gene TRBV3-1 combines with J gene TRBJ1-5, with D possibly being TRBD1 (6 bases). The CDR3 contains 13 residues. The germline CDR1 and CDR2 sequences are LGHDT and YNNKEL (reference sequence). V lost 0 bases to trimming and J lost 11 bases, with 11 bases between them. This chain's CDR3 is CASSQEMDRAQHF. The CDR3 region has the DNA TGTGCCAGCAGCCAAGAGATGGACAGAGCCCAGCATTTT.

This sequence joins TRBV10-3 and TRBJ2-7; 8 bases match TRBD1. Trimming cost V 10 bases and J 4 bases; bases outside gene matches: 15. This CDR3 region has 15 residues. Germline V gives CDR1 ENHRY, CDR2 SYGVKD. The CDR3 here is CATRQGTGGGYEQYF. CDR3 DNA sequence: TGTGCCACCCGACAGGGGACCGGCGGAGGGTACGAGCAGTACTTC.

The rearrangement links TRBV3-1 to TRBJ1-1; D remains unclear. The germline V and J ends were trimmed by 5 bases and 0 bases, with 13 bases remaining between them. In germline, CDR1 is LGHDT, CDR2 YNNKEL (reference sequence). CDR3 length: 15 residues. CDR3 sequence reads: CASSVRPVMNTEAFF. CDR3 bases: TGTGCCAGCAGCGTCCGCCCGGTCATGAACACTGAAGCTTTCTTT.

The chain carries TRBV30 and TRBJ1-4; unclear D gene. Germline loops: CDR1 GTSNPN, CDR2 SVGIG (reference sequence). V lost 2 bases, J lost 4 bases, and 17 bases lay in between. The CDR3 length is 16 residues. CDR3 protein: CAWSRLSDWGNEKLFF. CDR3 nucleotide sequence: TGTGCCTGGAGTCGCCTCTCTGATTGGGGTAATGAAAAACTGTTTTTT.

This rearrangement joins TRBV29-1 to TRBJ1-4, with D maybe TRBD1 (6 bases). The germline V and J ends were trimmed by 7 bases and 8 bases, with 23 bases remaining between them. In germline, CDR1 is SQVTM, CDR2 ANQGSEA. The CDR3 consists of 15 residues. In DNA, the CDR3 is TGCAGCGCCGGTGGCGGTGGAGGGGGTTGGGAAAAACTGTTTTTT. Protein sequence: CSAGGGGGGWEKLFF.

This rearrangement joins TRBV2 to TRBJ1-2; D might be TRBD1 (6 bases). CDR1 SNHLY and CDR2 FYNNEI come from the germline V gene. The V end was cut by 8 bases, the J end by 6 bases, with 19 bases between. The CDR3 has 14 residues. As DNA, the CDR3 is TGTGCCAGCCGCCCCGGACAGACTACGGATGGCTACACCTTC. Translation gives CASRPGQTTDGYTF.

This chain uses TRBV3-1 with TRBJ1-1, with no clear D. Germline CDR1 is LGHDT and CDR2 is YNNKEL (reference sequence). V was pared by 1 base and J by 10 bases, with 22 bases between. The CDR3 is 16 residues long. In DNA form, the CDR3 reads TGTGCCAGCAGCCAAGCCCCTCCCGGACTGTCAGAGGGAGCTTTCTTT. This encodes CASSQAPPGLSEGAFF. The complete variable domain, with remaining parts taken from reference TRBV3-1 and TRBJ1-1, reads DTAVSQTPKYLVTQMGNDKSIKCEQNLGHDTMYWYKQDSKKFLKIMFSYNNKELIINETVPNRFSPKSPDKAHLNLHINSLELGDSAVYFCASSQAPPGLSEGAFFGQGTRLTVV.

This clonotype was counted a single time. This chain links TRBV2 with TRBJ2-7, with D possibly matching TRBD1 (6 bases). Germline V lookup: CDR1 SNHLY, CDR2 FYNNEI. V lost 8 bases and J 4 bases, leaving 6 bases between the germline ends. The CDR3 is 10 amino acids. In nucleotides, the CDR3 is TGTGCCAGCCAGGGGTACGAGCAGTACTTC. Translating gives CASQGYEQYF.

The chain links TRBV11-2 to TRBJ2-1; D is uncertain. This CDR3 region has 14 residues. Per the germline V gene, CDR1 is SGHAT and CDR2 is FQNNGV. V was cut by 1 base and J by 6 bases, with 10 bases left in between. CDR3 bases: TGTGCCAGCAGCTTAGTTGCCCCGTCCAATGAGCAGTTCTTC. Amino acids: CASSLVAPSNEQFF.

The chain links TRBV10-2 to TRBJ2-5; TRBD2 matches at 9 bases. V was clipped by 6 bases and J by 5 bases; unmatched bases: 4. Germline V CDR1 and CDR2: WSHSY, SAAADI. CDR3 length equals 13 residues. The CDR3: CASRIAGDETQYF. The CDR3 DNA sequence: TGCGCCAGCAGAATAGCGGGAGATGAGACCCAGTACTTC.

This clonotype occurred once. The rearrangement links TRBV6-5 to TRBJ1-1; TRBD1 is a possible D gene (6 bases). The length of the CDR3 is 15 residues. Germline CDR1 is MNHEY and CDR2 is SVGAGI. V was cut by 5 bases and J by 6 bases, with 19 bases left in between. The CDR3 region has the DNA TGTGCCAGCAGTACTGGGACAATTTCAACCCCTGAAGCTTTCTTT. This gives the protein CASSTGTISTPEAFF.

V gene TRBV19 combines with J gene TRBJ1-6; D might be TRBD1 (5 bases). CDR3 length equals 13 residues. The germline V gene encodes CDR1 LNHDA and CDR2 SQIVND (reference sequence). Trimming pared 7 bases from V and 4 bases from J, leaving 8 bases between. The CDR3 loop is CASTGIYNSPLHF. CDR3 sequence (DNA): TGTGCCAGTACAGGGATTTATAATTCACCCCTCCACTTT.

The chain carries TRBV6-1 and TRBJ1-5, with D possibly TRBD1 on 5 matching bases. CDR3 length equals 14 residues. V was trimmed by 8 bases and J by 0 bases, leaving 11 bases between them. Per germline, CDR1 MNHNS and CDR2 SASEGT. CDR3 in DNA: TGTGCCAGCTGGGACGTCCATAGCAATCAGCCCCAGCATTTT. Protein product: CASWDVHSNQPQHF.

This sequence joins TRBV6-6 and TRBJ2-3; 8 bases line up with TRBD2. The germline gives CDR1 MNHNY, CDR2 SVGAGI (reference sequence). Losses at the gene ends were 6 bases for V and 3 bases for J; bases not matched to a gene: 8. The CDR3 totals 15 residues. CDR3 residues: CASRESGRRTDTQYF. The CDR3 DNA sequence: TGTGCCAGCAGGGAGAGCGGGAGAAGGACAGATACGCAGTATTTT.

Only one count was recorded for this clonotype. This chain uses TRBV12-3 or TRBV12-4 with TRBJ2-7; D may be TRBD2 (7 bases). This CDR3 spans 16 amino acids. V lost 6 bases, J lost 6 bases, and 24 bases lay in between. CDR3 residues: CASSTAGAPFGFEQYF. For the CDR3, the DNA is TGTGCCAGCAGCACCGCGGGGGCGCCCTTTGGGTTCGAGCAGTACTTC.

J is TRBJ2-3 and V is TRBV20-1; 9 bases line up with TRBD1. Trimming at V came to 4 bases and at J to 1 base, leaving 6 bases not matched to a gene. The CDR3 length is 15 residues. Germline loops: CDR1 DFQATT, CDR2 SNEGSKA (reference sequence). CDR3 residues: CSANLRDRGTDTQYF. The DNA of the CDR3 is TGCAGTGCTAACCTCCGGGACAGGGGCACAGATACGCAGTATTTT.

The rearrangement uses TRBV7-2 and TRBJ2-7; 8 bases map to TRBD1. Germline V gene sequence: CDR1 SGHTA, CDR2 FQGNSA. The V segment lost 0 bases and the J segment 4 bases; nucleotides outside the gene matches: 5. The CDR3 has 15 amino acids. This CDR3 is CASSLAPQGAYEQYF. The CDR3 nucleotides are TGTGCCAGCAGCTTAGCCCCGCAGGGGGCTTACGAGCAGTACTTC.

J is TRBJ2-7 and V is TRBV12-3 or TRBV12-4; TRBD2 aligns across 12 bases. This CDR3 has 14 amino acids. Unmatched junction bases numbered 7, after V lost 6 bases and J lost 7 bases. As DNA, the CDR3 is TGTGCCAGCAGCTCTGGACTAGCGGGAAGGGAGCAGTACTTC. Translation gives CASSSGLAGREQYF.

V and J are TRBV24-1 and TRBJ2-1, with TRBD1 matching 10 bases. The trim removed 1 base at V and 6 bases at J, leaving 8 bases unmatched. The CDR3 is 17 amino acids. From germline, CDR1 is KGHDR and CDR2 SFDVKD. The CDR3 reads CATSDFSDRGQFNEQFF. DNA for the CDR3: TGTGCCACCAGTGATTTTTCTGACAGGGGGCAGTTCAATGAGCAGTTCTTC.

This sequence joins TRBV11-3 and TRBJ2-3; D could derive from TRBD1 or TRBD2 (6 bases each). This CDR3 has 15 residues. The germline V gene has CDR1 SGHNT and CDR2 YENEEA. V was trimmed by 7 bases and J by 0 bases, leaving 14 bases between them. The CDR3 DNA follows: TGTGCCAGCACAAATAAGGGGGGCAGCACAGATACGCAGTATTTT. Translation gives CASTNKGGSTDTQYF.

The rearrangement joins TRBV30 to TRBJ1-1, with D hard to call. Trimming stripped 8 bases from V and 8 bases from J, with 12 bases between. The germline V gene has CDR1 GTSNPN and CDR2 SVGIG (reference sequence). This CDR3 is 10 amino acids long. Written as DNA, the CDR3 is TGTGCCACGGGCGAGTTAGAAGCTTTCTTT. This gives the protein CATGELEAFF.

The chain combines TRBV29-1 with TRBJ1-1, with D maybe TRBD1 (5 bases). CDR3 length: 13 residues. Germline CDR1 reads SQVTM; CDR2 reads ANQGSEA. V gave up 5 bases and J gave up 4 bases, with 14 bases separating them. The CDR3 DNA follows: TGCAGCGTTACCAGGGTTCTCGGCACTGAAGCTTTCTTT. Its protein is CSVTRVLGTEAFF.

The chain has TRBV30 and TRBJ1-2; D is perhaps TRBD1 (5 bases). In germline, CDR1 is GTSNPN, CDR2 SVGIG (reference sequence). The length of the CDR3 is 11 residues. The ends were cut back, 8 bases at V and 5 bases at J, with 12 bases in the middle. The CDR3 coding sequence is TGTGCCCTAAGGCGGGGGTATGGCTACACCTTC. It codes for CALRRGYGYTF.

The chain links TRBV7-6 to TRBJ2-1, with 12 bases that match TRBD2. The germline V gene encodes CDR1 SGHVS and CDR2 FNYEAQ. V trimming: 1 base; J trimming: 7 bases; junction bases outside the gene matches: 11. This CDR3 is 18 amino acids long. CDR3 in amino acids: CASSLGHPSGRVINEQFF. The DNA of the CDR3 is TGTGCCAGCAGCTTAGGTCACCCTAGCGGGAGGGTTATTAATGAGCAGTTCTTC.

The gene calls are TRBV2 and TRBJ2-5; D gene uncertain. Trimming removed 7 bases at V and 4 bases at J, with 7 bases between. Germline V gene data show CDR1 as SNHLY and CDR2 as FYNNEI. This CDR3 has 11 residues. DNA of the CDR3: TGTGCCAGCACCGTTCGAGAGACCCAGTACTTC. This encodes CASTVRETQYF.

V gene TRBV29-1 combines with J gene TRBJ1-1; no definite D call. The CDR3 runs 13 residues. Trimming removed 4 bases from V and 4 bases from J, with 13 bases in between. Germline CDR1 is SQVTM and CDR2 is ANQGSEA. The CDR3 sequence: CSVAGQPGTEAFF. In nucleotides, the CDR3 is TGCAGCGTTGCAGGCCAGCCGGGCACTGAAGCTTTCTTT.

The gene calls are TRBV27 and TRBJ1-3; perhaps TRBD1 as D (6 bases). V lost 5 bases, J lost 0 bases, and 14 bases lay in between. This CDR3 is 16 amino acids long. Germline values: CDR1 MNHEY, CDR2 SMNVEV (reference sequence). CDR3 region: CASSPGGDISGNTIYF. CDR3 nucleotides: TGTGCCAGCAGTCCCGGAGGGGACATCTCTGGAAACACCATATATTTT.